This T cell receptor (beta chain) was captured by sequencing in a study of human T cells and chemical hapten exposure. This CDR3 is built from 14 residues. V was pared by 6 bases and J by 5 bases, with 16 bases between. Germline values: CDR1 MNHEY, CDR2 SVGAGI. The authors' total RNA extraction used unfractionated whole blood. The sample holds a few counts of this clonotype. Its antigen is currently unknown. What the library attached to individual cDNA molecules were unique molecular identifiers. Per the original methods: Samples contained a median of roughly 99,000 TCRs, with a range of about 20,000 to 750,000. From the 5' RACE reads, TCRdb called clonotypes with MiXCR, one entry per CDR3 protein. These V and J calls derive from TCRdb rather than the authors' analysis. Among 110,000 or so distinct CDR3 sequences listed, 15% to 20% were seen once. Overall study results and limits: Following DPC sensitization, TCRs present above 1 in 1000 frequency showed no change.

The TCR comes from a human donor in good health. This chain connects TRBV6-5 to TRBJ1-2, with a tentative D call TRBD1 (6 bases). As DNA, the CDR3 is TGTGCCAGCAGGGGTCGGGGCCAGGGGTATGGCTACACCTTC. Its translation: CASRGRGQGYGYTF.